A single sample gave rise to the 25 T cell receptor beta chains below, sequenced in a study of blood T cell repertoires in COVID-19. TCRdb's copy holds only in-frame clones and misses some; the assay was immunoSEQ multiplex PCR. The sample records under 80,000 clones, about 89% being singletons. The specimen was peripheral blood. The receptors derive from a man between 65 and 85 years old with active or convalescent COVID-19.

The CDR3 sequence is CASLRSGGTNEKLFF. CDR3 nucleotide sequence: TGTGCCAGCCTTCGGTCGGGGGGCACTAATGAAAAACTGTTTTTT. The V call is TRBV5-5, the J call TRBJ1-4, with TRBD1 as a possible D gene (6 bases). Germline lookup yields CDR1 SGHKS and CDR2 YYEKEE (reference sequence). Trimming removed 7 bases at V and 2 bases at J, with 15 bases between. This CDR3 comprises 15 residues.

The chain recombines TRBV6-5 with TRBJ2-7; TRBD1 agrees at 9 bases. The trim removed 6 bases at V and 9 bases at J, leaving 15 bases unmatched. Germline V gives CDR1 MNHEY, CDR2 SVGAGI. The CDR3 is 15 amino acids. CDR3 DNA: TGTGCCAGCAGCCGCCCCGCCGTGGGACAGGGAGTGCAGTACTTC. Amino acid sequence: CASSRPAVGQGVQYF.

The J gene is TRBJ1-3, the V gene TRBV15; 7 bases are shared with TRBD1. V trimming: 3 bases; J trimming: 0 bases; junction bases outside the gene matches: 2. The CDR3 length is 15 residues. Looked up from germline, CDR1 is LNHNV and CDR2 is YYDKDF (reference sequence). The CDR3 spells CATSRRQGSGNTIYF. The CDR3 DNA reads TGTGCCACCAGCAGGAGACAGGGCTCTGGAAACACCATATATTTT.

The CDR3 nucleotides are TGTGCCAGTACAATAGGGGGCAACTTCGGCACTGAAGCTTTCTTT. It is translated as CASTIGGNFGTEAFF. The J gene is TRBJ1-1, the V gene TRBV19; 7 bases fit TRBD1. J was trimmed by 4 bases and V by 7 bases; bases with no gene match: 12. Germline CDR1 LNHDA, CDR2 SQIVND (reference sequence). The CDR3 is 15 residues long.

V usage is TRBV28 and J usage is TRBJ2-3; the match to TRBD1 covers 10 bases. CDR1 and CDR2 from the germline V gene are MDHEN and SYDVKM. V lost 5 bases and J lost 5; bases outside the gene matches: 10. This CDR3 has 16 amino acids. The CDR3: CASSPTGGPSGDTQYF. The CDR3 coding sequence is TGTGCCAGCAGTCCGACAGGGGGCCCTTCTGGAGATACGCAGTATTTT.

The chain's CDR3 is CASSERRVGYGYTF. The CDR3 DNA reads as TGTGCCAGCAGTGAACGCAGGGTAGGCTATGGCTACACCTTC. V usage is TRBV2 and J usage is TRBJ1-2; TRBD1 might be the D (5 bases). Trimming removed 2 bases from V and 4 bases from J, with 11 bases in between. Per the germline V gene, CDR1 is SNHLY and CDR2 is FYNNEI. The CDR3 runs 14 residues.

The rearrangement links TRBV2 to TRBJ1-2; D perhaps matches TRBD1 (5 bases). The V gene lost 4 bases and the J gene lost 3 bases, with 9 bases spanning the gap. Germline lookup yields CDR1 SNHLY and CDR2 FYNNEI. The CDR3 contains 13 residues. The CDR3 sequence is CASSGQPDYGYTF. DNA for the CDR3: TGTGCCAGCAGTGGACAGCCTGACTATGGCTACACCTTC.

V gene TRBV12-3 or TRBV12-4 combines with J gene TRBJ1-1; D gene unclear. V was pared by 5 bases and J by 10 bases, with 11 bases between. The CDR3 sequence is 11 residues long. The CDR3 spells CASSPGIVAFF. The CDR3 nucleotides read TGTGCCAGCAGTCCGGGAATAGTAGCTTTCTTT.

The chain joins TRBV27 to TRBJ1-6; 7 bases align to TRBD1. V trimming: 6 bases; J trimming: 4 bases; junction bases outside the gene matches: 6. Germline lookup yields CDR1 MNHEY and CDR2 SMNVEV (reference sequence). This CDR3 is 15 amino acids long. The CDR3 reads CASSHGGQYNSPLHF. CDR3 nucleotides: TGTGCCAGCAGCCATGGGGGACAGTATAATTCACCCCTCCACTTT.

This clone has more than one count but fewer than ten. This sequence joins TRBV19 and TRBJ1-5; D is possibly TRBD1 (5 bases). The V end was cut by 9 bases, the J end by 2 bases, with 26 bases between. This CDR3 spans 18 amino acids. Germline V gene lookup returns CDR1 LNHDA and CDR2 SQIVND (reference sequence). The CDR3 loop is CASRSFRGLALGNQPQHF. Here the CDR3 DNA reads TGTGCCAGCCGATCCTTCCGGGGACTAGCACTTGGCAATCAGCCCCAGCATTTT.

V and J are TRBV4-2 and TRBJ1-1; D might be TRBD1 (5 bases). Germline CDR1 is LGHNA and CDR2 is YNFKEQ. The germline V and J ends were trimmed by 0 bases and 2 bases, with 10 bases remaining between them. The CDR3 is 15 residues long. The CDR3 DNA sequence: TGTGCCAGCAGCCAAGATTGGCAGGGCAACACTGAAGCTTTCTTT. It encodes CASSQDWQGNTEAFF.

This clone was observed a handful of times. The CDR3 region is CASSTGGGSHQPQHF. As DNA, the CDR3 is TGTGCCAGCAGTACAGGGGGAGGGTCTCATCAGCCCCAGCATTTT. V usage is TRBV6-5 and J usage is TRBJ1-5; 8 nucleotides agree with TRBD1. Germline CDR1 and CDR2: MNHEY and SVGAGI. Trimming removed 5 bases from V and 5 bases from J; junction bases left unmatched: 8. This CDR3 has 15 amino acids.

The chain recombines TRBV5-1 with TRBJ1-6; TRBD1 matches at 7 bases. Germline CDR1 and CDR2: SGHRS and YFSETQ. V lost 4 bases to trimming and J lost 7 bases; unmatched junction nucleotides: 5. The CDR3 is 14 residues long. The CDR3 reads CASSQRDSNSPLHF. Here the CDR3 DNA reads TGCGCCAGCAGCCAGAGGGACAGCAATTCACCCCTCCACTTT.

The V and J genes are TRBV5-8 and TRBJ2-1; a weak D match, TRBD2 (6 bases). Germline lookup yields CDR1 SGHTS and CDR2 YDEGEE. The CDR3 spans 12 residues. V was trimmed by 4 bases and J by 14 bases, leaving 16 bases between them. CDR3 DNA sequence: TGTGCCAGCAGCCCAAGACTAGGGAAGAAGTTCTTC. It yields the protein CASSPRLGKKFF.

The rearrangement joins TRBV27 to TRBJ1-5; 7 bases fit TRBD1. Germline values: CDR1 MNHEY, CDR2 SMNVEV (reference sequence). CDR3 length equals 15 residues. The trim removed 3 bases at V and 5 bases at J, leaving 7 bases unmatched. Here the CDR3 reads CASSFEGAGDQPQHF. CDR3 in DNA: TGTGCCAGCAGTTTTGAGGGGGCCGGAGATCAGCCCCAGCATTTT.

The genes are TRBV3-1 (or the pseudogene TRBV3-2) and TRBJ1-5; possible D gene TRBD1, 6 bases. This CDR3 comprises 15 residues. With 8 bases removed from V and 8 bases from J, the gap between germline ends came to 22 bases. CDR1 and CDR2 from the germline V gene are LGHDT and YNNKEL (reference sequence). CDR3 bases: TGTGCCAGCCCAAGACAGACAGGCCCCAGGGAGCCCCAGCATTTT. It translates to CASPRQTGPREPQHF.

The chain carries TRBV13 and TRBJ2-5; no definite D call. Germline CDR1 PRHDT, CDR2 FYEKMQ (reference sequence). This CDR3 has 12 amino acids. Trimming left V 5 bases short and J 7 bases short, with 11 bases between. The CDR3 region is CASSTNPRTQYF. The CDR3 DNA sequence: TGTGCCAGCAGCACAAACCCCAGGACCCAGTACTTC.

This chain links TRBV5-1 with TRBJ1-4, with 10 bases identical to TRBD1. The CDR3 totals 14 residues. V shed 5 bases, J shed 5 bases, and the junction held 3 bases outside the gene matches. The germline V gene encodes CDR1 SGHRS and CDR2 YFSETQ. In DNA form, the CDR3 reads TGCGCCAGCAGAAGGGGACAGGGGAATGAAAAACTGTTTTTT. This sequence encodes CASRRGQGNEKLFF.

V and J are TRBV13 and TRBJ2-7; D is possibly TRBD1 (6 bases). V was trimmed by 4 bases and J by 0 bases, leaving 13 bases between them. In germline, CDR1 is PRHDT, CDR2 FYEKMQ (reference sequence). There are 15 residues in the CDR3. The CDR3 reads CASSSTQGISYEQYF. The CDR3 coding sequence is TGTGCCAGCAGCTCTACTCAGGGGATCTCCTACGAGCAGTACTTC.

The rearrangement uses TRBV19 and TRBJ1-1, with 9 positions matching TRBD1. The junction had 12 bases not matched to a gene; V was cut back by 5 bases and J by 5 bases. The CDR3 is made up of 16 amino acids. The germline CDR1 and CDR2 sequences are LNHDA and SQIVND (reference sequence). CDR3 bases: TGTGCCAGTAGTGCCTTTTACAGGGGGCGGGGGACTGAAGCTTTCTTT. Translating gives CASSAFYRGRGTEAFF.

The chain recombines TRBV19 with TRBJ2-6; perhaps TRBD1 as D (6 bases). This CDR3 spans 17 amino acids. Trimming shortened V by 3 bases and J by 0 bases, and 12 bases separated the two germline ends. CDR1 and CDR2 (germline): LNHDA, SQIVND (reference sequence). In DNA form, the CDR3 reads TGTGCCAGTAGTATCCGGAGAGGGGGCTCTGGGGCCAACGTCCTGACTTTC. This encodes CASSIRRGGSGANVLTF. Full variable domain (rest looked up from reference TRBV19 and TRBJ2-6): DGGITQSPKYLFRKEGQNVTLSCEQNLNHDAMYWYRQDPGQGLRLIYYSQIVNDFQKGDIAEGYSVSREKKESFPLTVTSAQKNPTAFYLCASSIRRGGSGANVLTFGAGSRLTVL.

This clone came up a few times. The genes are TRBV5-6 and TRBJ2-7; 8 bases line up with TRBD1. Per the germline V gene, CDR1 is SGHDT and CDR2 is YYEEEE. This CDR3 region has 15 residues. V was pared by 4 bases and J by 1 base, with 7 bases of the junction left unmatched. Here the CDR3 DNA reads TGTGCCAGCAGCGAATGGACAGGGTTTTCCTACGAGCAGTACTTC. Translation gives CASSEWTGFSYEQYF. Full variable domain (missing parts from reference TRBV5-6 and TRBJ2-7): DAGVTQSPTHLIKTRGQQVTLRCSPKSGHDTVSWYQQALGQGPQFIFQYYEEEERQRGNFPDRFSGHQFPNYSSELNVNALLLGDSALYLCASSEWTGFSYEQYFGPGTRLTVT.

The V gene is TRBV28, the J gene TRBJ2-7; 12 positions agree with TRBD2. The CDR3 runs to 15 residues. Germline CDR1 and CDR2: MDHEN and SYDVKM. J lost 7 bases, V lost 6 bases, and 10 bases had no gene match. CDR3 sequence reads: CASRPGLAGRGEQYF. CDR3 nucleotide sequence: TGTGCCAGCAGGCCAGGACTAGCGGGACGGGGTGAGCAGTACTTC.

In DNA, the CDR3 is TGCAGCGTTGAAGAGGGGGGGTTACAGGGCCTAATTTACAATGAGCAGTTCTTC. Residues: CSVEEGGLQGLIYNEQFF. This rearrangement joins TRBV29-1 to TRBJ2-1, with D perhaps matching TRBD2 (7 bases). CDR1 SQVTM and CDR2 ANQGSEA come from the germline V gene. Trimming took off 0 bases at V and 4 bases at J, with 22 bases between the two ends. The CDR3 runs to 18 residues.

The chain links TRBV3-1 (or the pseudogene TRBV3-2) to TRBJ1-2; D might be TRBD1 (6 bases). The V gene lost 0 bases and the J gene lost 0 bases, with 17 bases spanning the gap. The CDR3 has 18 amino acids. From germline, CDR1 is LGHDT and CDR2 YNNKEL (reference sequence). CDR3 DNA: TGTGCCAGCAGCCAAGATGTAGGAACAGGGCTGCCTAACTATGGCTACACCTTC. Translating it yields CASSQDVGTGLPNYGYTF.